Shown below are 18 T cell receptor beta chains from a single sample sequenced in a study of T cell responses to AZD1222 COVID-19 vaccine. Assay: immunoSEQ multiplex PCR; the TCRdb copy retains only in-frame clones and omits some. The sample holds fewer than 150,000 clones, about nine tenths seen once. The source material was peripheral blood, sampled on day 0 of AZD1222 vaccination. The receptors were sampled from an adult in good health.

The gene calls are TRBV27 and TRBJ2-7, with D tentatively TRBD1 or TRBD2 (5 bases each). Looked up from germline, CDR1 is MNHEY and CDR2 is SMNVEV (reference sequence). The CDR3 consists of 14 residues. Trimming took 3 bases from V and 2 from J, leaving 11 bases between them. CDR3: CASSFTGRPYEQYF. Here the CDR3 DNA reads TGTGCCAGCAGTTTCACGGGGCGCCCCTACGAGCAGTACTTC.

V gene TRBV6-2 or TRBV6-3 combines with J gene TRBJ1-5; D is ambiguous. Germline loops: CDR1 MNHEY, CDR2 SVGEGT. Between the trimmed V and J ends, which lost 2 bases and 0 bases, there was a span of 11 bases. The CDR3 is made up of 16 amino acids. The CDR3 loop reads CASSYGSQYSNQPQHF. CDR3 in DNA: TGTGCCAGCAGTTACGGCTCACAGTATAGCAATCAGCCCCAGCATTTT.

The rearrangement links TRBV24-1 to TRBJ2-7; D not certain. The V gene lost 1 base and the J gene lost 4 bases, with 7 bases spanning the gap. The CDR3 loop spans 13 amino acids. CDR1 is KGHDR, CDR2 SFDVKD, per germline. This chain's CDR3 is CATSDFWEYEQYF. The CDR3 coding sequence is TGTGCCACCAGTGATTTTTGGGAATACGAGCAGTACTTC.

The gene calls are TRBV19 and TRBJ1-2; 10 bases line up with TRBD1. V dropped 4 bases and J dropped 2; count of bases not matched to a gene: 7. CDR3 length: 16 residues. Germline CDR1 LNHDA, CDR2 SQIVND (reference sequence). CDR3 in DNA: TGTGCCAGTAGTAGGCTGGACAGGGGGTCCAACTATGGCTACACCTTC. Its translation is CASSRLDRGSNYGYTF.

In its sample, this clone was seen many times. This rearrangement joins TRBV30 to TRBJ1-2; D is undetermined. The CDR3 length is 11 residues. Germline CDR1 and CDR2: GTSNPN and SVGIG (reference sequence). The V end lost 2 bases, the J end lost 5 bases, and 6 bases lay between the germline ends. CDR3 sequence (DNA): TGTGCCTGGAGTCCACAGTATGGCTACACCTTC. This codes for CAWSPQYGYTF. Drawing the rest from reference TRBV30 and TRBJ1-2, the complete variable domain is SQTIHQWPATLVQPVGSPLSLECTVEGTSNPNLYWYRQAAGRGLQLLFYSVGIGQISSEVPQNLSASRPQDRQFILSSKKLLLSDSGFYLCAWSPQYGYTFGSGTRLTVV.

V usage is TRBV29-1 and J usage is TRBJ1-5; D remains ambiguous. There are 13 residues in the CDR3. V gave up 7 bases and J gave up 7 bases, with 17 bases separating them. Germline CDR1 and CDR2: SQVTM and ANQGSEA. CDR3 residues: CSAGNVGRQPQHF. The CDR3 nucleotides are TGCAGCGCCGGGAATGTGGGGAGGCAGCCCCAGCATTTT. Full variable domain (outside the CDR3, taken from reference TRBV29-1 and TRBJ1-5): SAVISQKPSRDICQRGTSLTIQCQVDSQVTMMFWYRQQPGQSLTLIATANQGSEATYESGFVIDKFPISRPNLTFSTLTVSNMSPEDSSIYLCSAGNVGRQPQHFGDGTRLSIL.

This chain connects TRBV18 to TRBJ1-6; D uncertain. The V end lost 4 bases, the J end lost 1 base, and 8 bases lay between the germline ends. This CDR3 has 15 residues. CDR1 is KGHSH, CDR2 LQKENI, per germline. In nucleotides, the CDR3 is TGTGCCAGCTCACTTGTTGGATCCTATAATTCACCCCTCCACTTT. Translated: CASSLVGSYNSPLHF.

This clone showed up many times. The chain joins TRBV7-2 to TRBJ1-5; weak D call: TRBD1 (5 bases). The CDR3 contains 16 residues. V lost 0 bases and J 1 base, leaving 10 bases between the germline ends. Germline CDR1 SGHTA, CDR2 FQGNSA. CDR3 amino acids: CASSLAQGFSNQPQHF. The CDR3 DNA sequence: TGTGCCAGCAGCTTAGCTCAGGGCTTCAGCAATCAGCCCCAGCATTTT.

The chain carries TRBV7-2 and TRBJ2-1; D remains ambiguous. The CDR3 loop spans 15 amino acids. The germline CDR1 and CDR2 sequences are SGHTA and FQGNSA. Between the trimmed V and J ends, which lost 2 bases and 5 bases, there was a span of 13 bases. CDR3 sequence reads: CASSLPRRSNNEQFF. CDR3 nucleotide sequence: TGTGCCAGCAGCTTACCTAGAAGGTCCAACAATGAGCAGTTCTTC.

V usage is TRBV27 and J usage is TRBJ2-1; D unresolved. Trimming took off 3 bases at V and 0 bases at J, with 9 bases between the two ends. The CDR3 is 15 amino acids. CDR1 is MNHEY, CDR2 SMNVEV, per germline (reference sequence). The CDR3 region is CASSLGRLSYNEQFF. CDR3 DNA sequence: TGTGCCAGCAGTTTGGGCCGCCTCTCCTACAATGAGCAGTTCTTC.

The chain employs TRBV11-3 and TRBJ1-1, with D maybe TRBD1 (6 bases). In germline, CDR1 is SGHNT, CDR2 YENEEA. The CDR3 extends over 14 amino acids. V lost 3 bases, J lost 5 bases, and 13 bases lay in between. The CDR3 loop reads CASSFRPQGTEAFF. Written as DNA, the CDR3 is TGTGCCAGCAGCTTCCGGCCACAGGGAACTGAAGCTTTCTTT.

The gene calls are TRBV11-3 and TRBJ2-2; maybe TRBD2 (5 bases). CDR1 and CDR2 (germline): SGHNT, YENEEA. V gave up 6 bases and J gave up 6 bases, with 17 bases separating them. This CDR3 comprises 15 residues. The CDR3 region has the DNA TGTGCCAGCAGTTCCTACGGGAACCTGGCCGGGGAGCTGTTTTTT. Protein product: CASSSYGNLAGELFF.

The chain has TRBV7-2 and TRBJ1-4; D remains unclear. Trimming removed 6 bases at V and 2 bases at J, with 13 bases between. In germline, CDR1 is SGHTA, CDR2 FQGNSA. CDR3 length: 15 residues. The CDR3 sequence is CASREGAGTNEKLFF. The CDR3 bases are TGTGCCAGCAGGGAGGGAGCGGGCACTAATGAAAAACTGTTTTTT.

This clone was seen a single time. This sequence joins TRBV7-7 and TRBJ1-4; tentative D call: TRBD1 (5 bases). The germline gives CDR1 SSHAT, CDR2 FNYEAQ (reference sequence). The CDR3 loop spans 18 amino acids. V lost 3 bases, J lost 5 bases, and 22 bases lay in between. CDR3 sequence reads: CASSLGRGTGLRNEKLFF. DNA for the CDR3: TGTGCCAGCAGCTTGGGTCGGGGTACGGGACTCAGGAATGAAAAACTGTTTTTT.

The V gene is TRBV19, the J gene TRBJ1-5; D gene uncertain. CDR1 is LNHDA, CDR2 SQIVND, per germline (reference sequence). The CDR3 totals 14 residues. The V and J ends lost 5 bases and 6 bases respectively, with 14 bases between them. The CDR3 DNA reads TGTGCCAGTAGTGGACGGAGTGAGTTTCAGCCCCAGCATTTT. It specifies CASSGRSEFQPQHF.

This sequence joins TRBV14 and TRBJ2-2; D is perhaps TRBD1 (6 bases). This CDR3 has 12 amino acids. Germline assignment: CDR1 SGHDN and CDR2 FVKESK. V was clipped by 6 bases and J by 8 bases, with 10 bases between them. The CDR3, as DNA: TGTGCCAGCAGACGAGGGGGAGGGGAGCTGTTTTTT. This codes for CASRRGGGELFF.

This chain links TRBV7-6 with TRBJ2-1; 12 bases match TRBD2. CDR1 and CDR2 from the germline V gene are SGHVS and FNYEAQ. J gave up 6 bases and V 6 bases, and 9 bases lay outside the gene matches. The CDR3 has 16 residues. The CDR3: CASRNPSGGASNEQFF. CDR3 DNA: TGTGCCAGCAGGAACCCTAGCGGGGGGGCTTCCAATGAGCAGTTCTTC.

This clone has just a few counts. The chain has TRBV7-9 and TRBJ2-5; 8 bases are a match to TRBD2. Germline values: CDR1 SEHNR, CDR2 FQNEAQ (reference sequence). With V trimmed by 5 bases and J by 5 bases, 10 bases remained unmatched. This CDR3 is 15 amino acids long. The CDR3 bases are TGTGCCAGCAGCAGACGACGGGAGGGATCGGAGACCCAGTACTTC. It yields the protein CASSRRREGSETQYF. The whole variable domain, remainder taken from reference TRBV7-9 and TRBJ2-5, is DTGVSQNPRHKITKRGQNVTFRCDPISEHNRLYWYRQTLGQGPEFLTYFQNEAQLEKSRLLSDRFSAERPKGSFSTLEIQRTEQGDSAMYLCASSRRREGSETQYFGPGTRLLVL.